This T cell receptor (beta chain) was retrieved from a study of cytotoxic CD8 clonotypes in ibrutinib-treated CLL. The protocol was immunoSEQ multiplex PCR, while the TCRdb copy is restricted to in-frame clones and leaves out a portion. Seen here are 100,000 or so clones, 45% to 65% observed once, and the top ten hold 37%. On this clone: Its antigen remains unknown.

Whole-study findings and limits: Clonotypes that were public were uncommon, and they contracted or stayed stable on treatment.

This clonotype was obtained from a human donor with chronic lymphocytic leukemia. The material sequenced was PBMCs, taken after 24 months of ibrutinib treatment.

CDR3 DNA sequence: TGTGCCAGCAGCGTAGTATTCAGCACAGATACGCAGTATTTT. It yields the protein CASSVVFSTDTQYF. The J gene is TRBJ2-3, the V gene TRBV9; D unresolved. V gave up 0 bases and J gave up 0 bases, with 5 bases separating them. The CDR3 covers 14 residues. CDR1 is SGDLS, CDR2 YYNGEE, per germline.